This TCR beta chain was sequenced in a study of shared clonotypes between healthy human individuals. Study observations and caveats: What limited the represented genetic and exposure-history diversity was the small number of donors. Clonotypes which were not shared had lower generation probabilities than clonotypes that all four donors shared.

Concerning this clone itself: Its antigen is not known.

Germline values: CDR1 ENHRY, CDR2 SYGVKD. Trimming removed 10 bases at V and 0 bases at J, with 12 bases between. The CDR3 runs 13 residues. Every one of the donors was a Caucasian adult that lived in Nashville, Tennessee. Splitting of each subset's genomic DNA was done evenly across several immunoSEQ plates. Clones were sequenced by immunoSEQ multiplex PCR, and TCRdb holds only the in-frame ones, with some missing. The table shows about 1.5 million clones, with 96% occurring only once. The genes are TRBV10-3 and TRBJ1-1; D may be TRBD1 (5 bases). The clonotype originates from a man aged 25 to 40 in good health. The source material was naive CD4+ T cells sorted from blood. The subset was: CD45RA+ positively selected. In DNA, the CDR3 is TGTGCCACCCGTAGGGGAGTGAACACTGAAGCTTTCTTT. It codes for CATRRGVNTEAFF.